A selection of T cell receptor beta chains follows, all from one sample in a study of T cell responses to AZD1222 COVID-19 vaccine. Profiling relied on immunoSEQ multiplex PCR, and the TCRdb table lists in-frame clones only, not all of them. The data contain around 81,000 clones, less than 95% of them seen just once; the ten biggest clones take up 8%. The specimen comprised peripheral blood, sampled 28 days after the second AZD1222 dose. These receptors came from an adult who received the AZD1222 COVID-19 vaccine. The CDR3 runs from the conserved cysteine through the conserved F or W. D genes are given only for firm matches. Size values are once, few and many counts, or a class for expanded clones, and some rows have none.

v_call: TRBV7-6; d_call: .; j_call: TRBJ1-3; clone_size: .; cdr3_aa: CASSLQGSSGNTIYF; cdr3_nt: TGTGCCAGCAGCTTACAAGGGAGCTCTGGAAACACCATATATTTT
v_call: TRBV10-3; d_call: .; j_call: TRBJ2-7; clone_size: .; cdr3_aa: CAIKMGGDGEQYF; cdr3_nt: TGTGCCATCAAGATGGGGGGAGACGGCGAGCAGTACTTC
v_call: TRBV27; d_call: .; j_call: TRBJ2-3; clone_size: .; cdr3_aa: CASRRTRADTQYF; cdr3_nt: TGTGCCAGCCGGAGGACACGGGCGGATACGCAGTATTTT
v_call: TRBV3-1/TRBV3-2; d_call: TRBD2; j_call: TRBJ2-5; clone_size: .; cdr3_aa: CASSLQVLAGLETQYF; cdr3_nt: TGTGCCAGCAGCCTCCAAGTGCTAGCGGGATTGGAGACCCAGTACTTC
v_call: TRBV28; d_call: .; j_call: TRBJ1-5; clone_size: .; cdr3_aa: CASRPHGSNQPQHF; cdr3_nt: TGTGCCAGCAGACCTCATGGGAGCAATCAGCCCCAGCATTTT
v_call: TRBV27; d_call: .; j_call: TRBJ1-1; clone_size: .; cdr3_aa: CASSIGPNQGNEAFF; cdr3_nt: TGTGCCAGCAGTATAGGCCCCAACCAGGGGAACGAAGCTTTCTTT
v_call: TRBV18; d_call: TRBD1; j_call: TRBJ2-2; clone_size: .; cdr3_aa: CASSPQGASGELFF; cdr3_nt: TGTGCCAGCTCACCACAGGGGGCTTCCGGGGAGCTGTTTTTT
v_call: TRBV5-4; d_call: .; j_call: TRBJ1-2; clone_size: .; cdr3_aa: CASSLGGPVYGYTF; cdr3_nt: TGTGCCAGCAGCTTGGGGGGTCCGGTCTATGGCTACACCTTC
v_call: TRBV28; d_call: TRBD2; j_call: TRBJ2-2; clone_size: .; cdr3_aa: CASLGTSGRRNSRTGELFF; cdr3_nt: TGTGCCAGCCTCGGGACTAGCGGGAGACGGAATTCCCGCACCGGGGAGCTGTTTTTT
v_call: TRBV5-5; d_call: .; j_call: TRBJ2-7; clone_size: few; cdr3_aa: CASNYPWAGTYEQYF; cdr3_nt: TGTGCCAGCAATTATCCTTGGGCAGGGACCTACGAGCAGTACTTC
v_call: TRBV5-4; d_call: .; j_call: TRBJ2-6; clone_size: .; cdr3_aa: CASSLASGANVLTF; cdr3_nt: TGTGCCAGCAGCTTGGCCAGTGGGGCCAACGTCCTGACTTTC
v_call: TRBV18; d_call: .; j_call: TRBJ1-5; clone_size: .; cdr3_aa: CASSPRRTDLNQPQHF; cdr3_nt: TGTGCCAGCTCACCCCGCAGGACAGACCTTAATCAGCCCCAGCATTTT
v_call: TRBV4-1; d_call: .; j_call: TRBJ2-5; clone_size: .; cdr3_aa: CASSLSIRQETQYF; cdr3_nt: TGCGCCAGCAGCCTATCCATCCGACAAGAGACCCAGTACTTC
v_call: TRBV4-1; d_call: TRBD1; j_call: TRBJ2-7; clone_size: .; cdr3_aa: CASSAQTGGALSTSEQYF; cdr3_nt: TGCGCCAGCAGCGCCCAAACAGGGGGCGCCCTCTCTACGAGCGAGCAGTACTTC
v_call: TRBV5-1; d_call: TRBD1; j_call: TRBJ2-7; clone_size: .; cdr3_aa: CASSLVSRQGASYEQYF; cdr3_nt: TGCGCCAGCAGCTTGGTTTCCAGACAGGGGGCTAGTTACGAGCAGTACTTC
v_call: TRBV30; d_call: .; j_call: TRBJ1-5; clone_size: .; cdr3_aa: CAWSWGGTGVQPQHF; cdr3_nt: TGTGCCTGGAGCTGGGGGGGCACTGGGGTTCAGCCCCAGCATTTT
v_call: TRBV6-2/TRBV6-3; d_call: .; j_call: TRBJ2-1; clone_size: once; cdr3_aa: CASSYSIDEQFF; cdr3_nt: TGTGCCAGCAGTTACTCGATTGATGAGCAGTTCTTC
v_call: TRBV13; d_call: .; j_call: TRBJ1-3; clone_size: .; cdr3_aa: CASSLGLVSGNTIYF; cdr3_nt: TGTGCCAGCAGCTTAGGCCTGGTCTCTGGAAACACCATATATTTT
v_call: TRBV7-9; d_call: .; j_call: TRBJ2-2; clone_size: once; cdr3_aa: CASSFRAGDTGELFF; cdr3_nt: TGTGCCAGCAGCTTTCGCGCCGGGGACACCGGGGAGCTGTTTTTT
v_call: TRBV4-2; d_call: TRBD1; j_call: TRBJ1-4; clone_size: .; cdr3_aa: CASSPSTGGRTNEKLFF; cdr3_nt: TGTGCCAGCAGCCCCTCGACAGGGGGCAGGACTAATGAAAAACTGTTTTTT
v_call: TRBV2; d_call: TRBD1; j_call: TRBJ1-1; clone_size: .; cdr3_aa: CASSTSGGLNTEAFF; cdr3_nt: TGTGCCAGCAGTACCTCAGGGGGCTTGAACACTGAAGCTTTCTTT
v_call: TRBV7-2; d_call: .; j_call: TRBJ2-1; clone_size: .; cdr3_aa: CASSIGGGNEQFF; cdr3_nt: TGTGCCAGCAGCATCGGGGGAGGCAATGAGCAGTTCTTC
v_call: TRBV6-6; d_call: TRBD1; j_call: TRBJ2-1; clone_size: .; cdr3_aa: CASRPRTGIGNEQFF; cdr3_nt: TGTGCCAGCAGGCCGAGGACAGGGATTGGAAATGAGCAGTTCTTC
v_call: TRBV12-3/TRBV12-4; d_call: .; j_call: TRBJ2-5; clone_size: .; cdr3_aa: CASSLRGETQYF; cdr3_nt: TGTGCCAGCAGTTTAAGGGGAGAGACCCAGTACTTC
v_call: TRBV19; d_call: TRBD2; j_call: TRBJ2-3; clone_size: .; cdr3_aa: CASSPGLAGARKYF; cdr3_nt: TGTGCCAGTAGCCCCGGACTAGCGGGAGCTCGAAAGTATTTT
v_call: TRBV6-2/TRBV6-3; d_call: .; j_call: TRBJ1-3; clone_size: .; cdr3_aa: CASSYGHSSGNTIYF; cdr3_nt: TGTGCCAGCAGTTATGGGCACAGCTCTGGAAACACCATATATTTT